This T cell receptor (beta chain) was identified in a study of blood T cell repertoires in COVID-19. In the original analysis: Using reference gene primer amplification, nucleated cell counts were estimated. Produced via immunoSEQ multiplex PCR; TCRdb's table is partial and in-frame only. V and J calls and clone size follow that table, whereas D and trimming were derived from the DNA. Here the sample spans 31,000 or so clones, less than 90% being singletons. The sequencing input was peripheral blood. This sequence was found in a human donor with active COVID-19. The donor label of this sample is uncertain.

Written as DNA, the CDR3 is TGTGCCAGTAGTATAGATCCAGGGCCCTACAATGAGCAGTTCTTC. Translating it yields CASSIDPGPYNEQFF. The J gene is TRBJ2-1, the V gene TRBV19; weak D call: TRBD1 (5 bases). CDR3 length: 15 residues. Trimming pared 0 bases from V and 2 bases from J, leaving 8 bases between. In germline, CDR1 is LNHDA, CDR2 SQIVND (reference sequence).